This T cell receptor (beta chain) is from a study of blood T cell repertoires in COVID-19. Study overall: PBMCs, B-cell-depleted T cells, or T cells were the source of the cDNA or gDNA that made up the material.

Recruits, aged roughly 18 to 100 years, lived in about two dozen US areas. Participants in the exposed group had met a COVID-19 case in the 2 weeks before joining the study. Per the germline V gene, CDR1 is SGHRS and CDR2 is YFSETQ. The V end was cut by 1 base, the J end by 6 bases, with 22 bases between. This CDR3 spans 17 amino acids. TCRdb's copy holds only in-frame clones and misses some; the assay was immunoSEQ multiplex PCR. This table holds 350,000 to 400,000 clones, roughly 92% found once. The chain combines TRBV5-1 with TRBJ1-1, with D maybe TRBD1 (5 bases). The sequencing sample was made of PBMCs or T cells enriched from blood (not recorded which). The receptor comes from a woman aged 40 to 50 who had been exposed to COVID-19. The CDR3 is CASSLIWGTDGPPEAFF. CDR3 in DNA: TGCGCCAGCAGCTTGATATGGGGCACGGACGGCCCCCCTGAAGCTTTCTTT.